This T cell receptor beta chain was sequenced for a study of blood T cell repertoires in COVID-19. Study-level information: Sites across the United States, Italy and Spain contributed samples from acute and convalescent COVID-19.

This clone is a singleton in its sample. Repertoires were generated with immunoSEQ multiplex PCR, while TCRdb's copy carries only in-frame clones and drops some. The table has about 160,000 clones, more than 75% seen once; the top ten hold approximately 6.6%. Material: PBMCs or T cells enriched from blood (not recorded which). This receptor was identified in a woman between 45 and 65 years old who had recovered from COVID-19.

The CDR3 coding sequence is TGTGCCAGCAGCCTCGGGAGGAAAGATGGCTACACCTTC. This sequence encodes CASSLGRKDGYTF. The chain carries TRBV7-2 and TRBJ1-2; D is undetermined. Between the trimmed V and J ends, which lost 5 bases and 6 bases, there was a span of 13 bases. The CDR3 is 13 amino acids. The germline V gene has CDR1 SGHTA and CDR2 FQGNSA.